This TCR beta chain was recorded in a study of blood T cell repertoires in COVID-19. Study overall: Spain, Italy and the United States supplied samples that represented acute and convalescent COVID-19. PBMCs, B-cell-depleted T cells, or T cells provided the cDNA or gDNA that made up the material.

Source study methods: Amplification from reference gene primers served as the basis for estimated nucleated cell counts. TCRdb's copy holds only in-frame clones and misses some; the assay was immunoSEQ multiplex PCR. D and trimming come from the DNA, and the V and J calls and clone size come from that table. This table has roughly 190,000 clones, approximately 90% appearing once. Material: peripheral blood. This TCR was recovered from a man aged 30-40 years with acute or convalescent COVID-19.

The CDR3 region has the DNA TGCGCCAGCAGCATGAGAGTAACTCCGGGACTGTCGAACACCGGGGAGCTGTTTTTT. Translating gives CASSMRVTPGLSNTGELFF. This sequence joins TRBV5-1 and TRBJ2-2; TRBD2 might be the D (6 bases). CDR1 and CDR2 (germline): SGHRS, YFSETQ. V lost 4 bases and J lost 0, with 22 bases in between. The CDR3 covers 19 residues.